This TCR beta chain was identified in a study of CD8+CD57+ T cells in acquired aplastic anemia. As for the study in general: DNA from sorted CD4+ and CD8+ cells averaged about 3.2 ug. General study points: Fewer than 35 shared CD8+ CDR3s appeared highly expressed within patients' immunodominant clones.

Researchers used genomic DNA as the template to profile TCR beta VDJ and CDR3. Each CDR3 protein is one row after TCRdb ran MiXCR on the reads. The sample has hundreds of thousands of distinct CDR3 sequences, around 68% seen once. CDR3 length: 12 residues. In germline, CDR1 is SGDLS, CDR2 YYNGEE. Points on this clonotype: Its target is unknown. One end of the junction fails to match germline, which may point to a read error.

This TCR was sampled from a human donor in good health, serving as a control. The J gene is TRBJ1-5, the V gene TRBV9; no firm D call. Sequenced material: sorted CD4+, CD8+, or CD8+CD57+ T cells (not recorded which) from PBMCs. The CDR3 nucleotides read TGTGCCAGCAGCCCTGCTATAGAGCCCCAACATTTC. Translated: CASSPAIEPQHF.